The clone carrying this TCR beta chain was recorded a few times. Its matching antigen is unknown. The CDR3 loop spans 16 amino acids. V lost 9 bases, J lost 2 bases, and 17 bases stayed unmatched. Germline V gene sequence: CDR1 SGHTS, CDR2 YDEGEE. The sample originates from a study of cytomegalovirus exposure and HLA in healthy donors. The PCR had 60 Vbeta and 13 Jbeta primers. The data were produced by immunoSEQ multiplex PCR, yet TCRdb's version contains in-frame clones alone and is incomplete. Of over 80,000 clones listed, approximately 72% are singletons. Study results and limitations: Cytomegalovirus status, reportedly, was diagnosed with high specificity and sensitivity by the classifier.

The TCR was taken from a female donor in good health and CMV-seropositive. The sample consisted of PBMCs. This sequence joins TRBV5-8 and TRBJ2-7; 7 positions agree with TRBD2. The CDR3 DNA sequence: TGTGCCACCGACGTAAGACTGGCTAGCGGTACCTACGAGCAGTACTTC. It is translated as CATDVRLASGTYEQYF.